A single sample is the source of the 22 T cell receptor beta chains below, sequenced in a study of read filtering for tumor transcriptome and immune sequencing. The library was built from 400 ng RNA with molecular barcoded adaptors for alpha/delta and beta/gamma chains. From the reads, TCRdb called clonotypes with MiXCR, one entry per CDR3 protein. The sample yields 35,000 to 55,000 distinct CDR3 sequences, less than 15% seen once. The sample taken for sequencing was a population of CD138-negative cells sorted from bone marrow. These receptor sequences come from a donor aged 40 or over with multiple myeloma.

This clonotype has a count of ten or more. The rearrangement uses TRBV11-2 and TRBJ2-7; no clear D. There are 11 residues in the CDR3. CDR1 and CDR2 from the germline V gene are SGHAT and FQNNGV. Trimming shortened V by 2 bases and J by 5 bases, and 4 bases separated the two germline ends. The CDR3 reads CASSLFNEQYF. The CDR3 DNA reads TGTGCCAGCAGCTTATTCAACGAGCAGTACTTC.

The sample holds many counts of this clonotype. The CDR3 sequence is CASSLPPGDLRNTIYF. The CDR3 nucleotides read TGTGCCAGCAGCCTCCCACCCGGGGACCTTCGGAACACCATATATTTT. The chain is built from TRBV11-3 and TRBJ1-3, with a weak D call TRBD1 (5 bases). The germline gives CDR1 SGHNT, CDR2 YENEEA. The germline V and J ends were trimmed by 5 bases and 7 bases, with 21 bases remaining between them. This CDR3 has 16 residues.

This clonotype appeared many times. The chain employs TRBV3-1 and TRBJ2-7, with D possibly matching TRBD2 (5 bases). There are 13 residues in the CDR3. Per the germline V gene, CDR1 is LGHDT and CDR2 is YNNKEL (reference sequence). The ends were cut back, 1 base at V and 2 bases at J, with 6 bases in the middle. This chain's CDR3 is CASSQAEAYEQYF. As DNA, the CDR3 is TGTGCCAGCAGCCAAGCGGAGGCCTACGAGCAGTACTTC.

This clonotype has at least ten counts. The chain recombines TRBV7-9 with TRBJ1-2, with TRBD1 identical over 9 bases. This CDR3 comprises 12 residues. Germline loops: CDR1 SEHNR, CDR2 FQNEAQ (reference sequence). Trimming cost V 5 bases and J 11 bases; bases outside gene matches: 6. The DNA for the CDR3 is TGTGCCAGCAGCCCTGGACAGGGGAGGTACACCTTC. It is translated as CASSPGQGRYTF.

In its sample, this clonotype was seen many times. The CDR3 DNA reads TGTGCCAGCAGTTCAACAGGGGGCCGCCACTCTGGGGCCAACGTCCTGACTTTC. This encodes CASSSTGGRHSGANVLTF. The chain combines TRBV6-2 or TRBV6-3 with TRBJ2-6; TRBD1 aligns across 9 bases. CDR3 size: 18 residues. Germline V lookup: CDR1 MNHEY, CDR2 SVGEGT. Trimming at V came to 4 bases and at J to 0 bases, leaving 7 bases not matched to a gene.

As to this clonotype: A much larger clone differs from this one at a single base, so this may be a read error. The chain recombines TRBV7-9 with TRBJ2-1; 11 nucleotides match TRBD1. Trimming at V came to 8 bases and at J to 0 bases, leaving 6 bases not matched to a gene. The CDR3 consists of 16 residues. CDR1 is SEHNR and CDR2 is FQNEAQ in the germline V gene (reference sequence). CDR3 residues: CASGRGQGDSYNEQFF. Written as DNA, the CDR3 is TGTGCCAGCGGCCGGGGACAGGGGGACTCCTACAATGAGCAGTTCTTC. The complete variable domain, with remaining parts taken from reference TRBV7-9 and TRBJ2-1, reads DTGVSQNPRHKITKRGQNVTFRCDPISEHNRLYWYRQTLGQGPEFLTYFQNEAQLEKSRLLSDRFSAERPKGSFSTLEIQRTEQGDSAMYLCASGRGQGDSYNEQFFGPGTRLTVL.

This clonotype was seen repeatedly, ten times or more. The rearrangement joins TRBV4-3 to TRBJ2-2; D may be TRBD1 or TRBD2 (5 bases each). V was pared by 0 bases and J by 0 bases, with 11 bases between. The CDR3 consists of 17 residues. Germline V gene lookup returns CDR1 LGHNA and CDR2 YSLEER. The CDR3, as DNA: TGCGCCAGCAGCCAAGATTGGGGACCTACGAACACCGGGGAGCTGTTTTTT. Encoded protein: CASSQDWGPTNTGELFF.

This clonotype was picked up many times. This sequence joins TRBV6-2 or TRBV6-3 and TRBJ2-7; TRBD1 matches 7 bases. Germline CDR1 is MNHEY and CDR2 is SVGEGT. The CDR3 loop spans 15 amino acids. V was pared by 4 bases and J by 2 bases, with 8 bases of the junction left unmatched. The DNA of the CDR3 is TGTGCCAGCAGTTCCACGGCCCAGGGGGCCTACGAGCAGTACTTC. Its translation: CASSSTAQGAYEQYF.

About this clonotype itself: This likely reflects a read error, since a far larger clone is one base away. The V and J genes are TRBV6-6 and TRBJ2-7, with 10 bases lining up with TRBD1. CDR3 length: 18 residues. Germline values: CDR1 MNHNY, CDR2 SVGAGI (reference sequence). CDR3: CAGSYSGGTGVQTYEQYF. The CDR3 DNA reads TGTGCCGGCAGTTACTCCGGCGGGACAGGGGTCCAAACCTACGAGCAGTACTTC.

This clonotype was observed a few times. It is likely a read error: a sequence one base away is far more abundant. The chain recombines TRBV11-2 with TRBJ1-5; 9 nucleotides align to TRBD1. CDR1 and CDR2 (germline): SGHAT, FQNNGV. The length of the CDR3 is 15 residues. Here the CDR3 reads CASGLDRGSNQPQHF. The CDR3 nucleotides are TGTGCCAGCGGCTTAGACAGGGGGAGCAATCAGCCCCAGCATTTT.

This clonotype was observed a handful of times. One end of the junction fails to match germline, which may point to a read error. The genes are TRBV14 and TRBJ2-3; 11 bases map to TRBD2. Germline assignment: CDR1 SGHDN and CDR2 FVKESK. CDR3 length equals 14 residues. Here the CDR3 DNA reads TGTGCCGGCAGACTAGCGGGACGAACAGATACGCAGTATTTT. Translated, it gives CAGRLAGRTDTQYF. Complete variable domain (other parts from reference TRBV14 and TRBJ2-3): EAGVTQFPSHSVIEKGQTVTLRCDPISGHDNLYWYRRVMGKEIKFLLHFVKESKQDESGMPNNRFLAERTGGTYSTLKVQPAELEDSGVYFCAGRLAGRTDTQYFGPGTRLTVL.

This clonotype was seen ten or more times. In DNA, the CDR3 is TGTGCCAGCAGCTTATTATCGCGGGAGGGCCTTTACGAGCAGTACTTC. Its translation: CASSLLSREGLYEQYF. The chain combines TRBV7-2 with TRBJ2-7; 9 positions agree with TRBD2. Trimming took 2 bases from V and 4 from J; bases not matched to a gene: 9. Germline V gives CDR1 SGHTA, CDR2 FQGNSA. The CDR3 spans 16 residues.

This clonotype was seen ten or more times. The J gene is TRBJ1-4, the V gene TRBV6-5; tentative D call: TRBD1 (6 bases). The V gene lost 0 bases and the J gene lost 7 bases, with 15 bases spanning the gap. CDR1 and CDR2 from the germline V gene are MNHEY and SVGAGI. CDR3 length: 16 amino acids. The CDR3 region has the DNA TGTGCCAGCAGTTACTCGATGAACAGGGCTAGTGAAAAACTGTTTTTT. Its translation: CASSYSMNRASEKLFF.

In this sample, this clonotype turned up many times. The genes are TRBV6-6 and TRBJ2-1; tentative D call: TRBD2 (6 bases). Germline CDR1 is MNHNY and CDR2 is SVGAGI (reference sequence). The CDR3 is made up of 11 amino acids. V was trimmed by 4 bases and J by 11 bases, leaving 9 bases between them. This chain's CDR3 is CASSLEGKQFF. The DNA for the CDR3 is TGTGCCAGCAGTTTGGAGGGAAAGCAGTTCTTC.

This clonotype has just one count. It may be a read error: a sequence one base away is much more abundant. This CDR3 reads CASSGRGNEQFF. CDR3 nucleotides: TGTGCCAGCAGCGGCCGTGGCAATGAGCAGTTCTTC. This chain connects TRBV7-9 to TRBJ2-1, with unresolved D. The CDR3 spans 12 residues. Germline V CDR1 and CDR2: SEHNR, FQNEAQ (reference sequence). The V gene lost 5 bases and the J gene lost 6 bases, with 8 bases spanning the gap.

The sample holds many counts of this clonotype. The genes are TRBV5-1 and TRBJ2-6; TRBD1 aligns across 10 bases. Germline V gene data show CDR1 as SGHRS and CDR2 as YFSETQ. Trimming cost V 2 bases and J 0 bases; bases outside gene matches: 5. CDR3 length: 18 amino acids. The CDR3 here is CASSLDRGPLSGANVLTF. The CDR3 DNA reads as TGCGCCAGCAGCTTAGACAGGGGGCCCCTCTCTGGGGCCAACGTCCTGACTTTC. The full variable domain, its missing parts supplied by reference TRBV5-1 and TRBJ2-6, is KAGVTQTPRYLIKTRGQQVTLSCSPISGHRSVSWYQQTPGQGLQFLFEYFSETQRNKGNFPGRFSGRQFSNSRSEMNVSTLELGDSALYLCASSLDRGPLSGANVLTFGAGSRLTVL.

In this sample, this clonotype turned up a few times. A much larger clone lies a single base off, so this may be a read error. V is TRBV27 and J is TRBJ1-4; 7 bases align to TRBD1. Germline V gene lookup returns CDR1 MNHEY and CDR2 SMNVEV (reference sequence). The CDR3 contains 15 residues. CDR3 coding DNA: TGTGCCAGCAGTTTGCAGGGGGGTATCTTACGGGGGCGGTATTTT. Protein sequence: CASSLQGGILRGRYF. Full variable domain (rest looked up from reference TRBV27 and TRBJ1-4): EAQVTQNPRYLITVTGKKLTVTCSQNMNHEYMSWYRQDPGLGLRQIYYSMNVEVTDKGDVPEGYKVSRKEKRNFPLILESPSPNQTSLYFCASSLQGGILRGRYFGSGTQLSVL.

To note about this clonotype: Compared with germline, one end of the junction differs, possibly owing to a read error. The chain is built from TRBV5-1 and TRBJ2-2, with a possible D match to TRBD2 (6 bases). Germline loops: CDR1 SGHRS, CDR2 YFSETQ. The CDR3 totals 15 residues. The CDR3 nucleotides read TGCGCCGGCAGCTTTCGGCGGGGGAACACCGGGGAGCTGTTTTTT. This codes for CAGSFRRGNTGELFF.

This clonotype was seen ten or more times. The chain couples TRBV25-1 to TRBJ1-5; TRBD1 matches 10 bases. J gave up 6 bases and V 2 bases, and 4 bases lay outside the gene matches. The CDR3 length is 15 residues. Germline loops: CDR1 MGHDK, CDR2 SYGVNS. CDR3 coding DNA: TGTGCCAGCAGTGAAGACAGGGGGCCTGGTCAGCCCCAGCATTTT. Its protein is CASSEDRGPGQPQHF.

The sample holds many counts of this clonotype. This rearrangement joins TRBV28 to TRBJ1-5; no clear D. The CDR3 has 16 amino acids. The germline V and J ends were trimmed by 4 bases and 5 bases, with 18 bases remaining between them. In germline, CDR1 is MDHEN, CDR2 SYDVKM. The CDR3: CASSSPGWVGDQPQHF. CDR3 DNA: TGTGCCAGCAGTTCACCCGGATGGGTTGGCGATCAGCCCCAGCATTTT. The whole variable domain, remainder taken from reference TRBV28 and TRBJ1-5, is DVKVTQSSRYLVKRTGEKVFLECVQDMDHENMFWYRQDPGLGLRLIYFSYDVKMKEKGDIPEGYSVSREKKERFSLILESASTNQTSMYLCASSSPGWVGDQPQHFGDGTRLSIL.

This clonotype was seen repeatedly, ten times or more. The V call is TRBV6-2 or TRBV6-3, the J call TRBJ2-1; D not certain. The CDR3 is 12 residues long. The V end lost 0 bases, the J end lost 7 bases, and 4 bases lay between the germline ends. Germline lookup yields CDR1 MNHEY and CDR2 SVGEGT. The DNA of the CDR3 is TGTGCCAGCAGTTACTCGTGGAATGAGCAGTTCTTC. The encoded protein is CASSYSWNEQFF.

Many counts were recorded for this clonotype. A much larger clone is a single base away; this may be a read error. J is TRBJ2-1 and V is TRBV29-1; D is possibly TRBD1 or TRBD2 (5 bases each). The CDR3 is made up of 16 amino acids. The germline CDR1 and CDR2 sequences are SQVTM and ANQGSEA. This chain's CDR3 is CSVEGGTHRSYNGQFF. CDR3 coding DNA: TGCAGCGTTGAAGGGGGGACCCACCGCTCCTACAATGGGCAGTTCTTC.